Ten or more counts support the clone carrying this T cell receptor (beta chain). Its antigen is unidentified. These data originate in a study of T cells after yellow fever vaccination. General study points: Weaker in magnitude, the secondary response showed a faster peak on day 5 versus 15.

TCRdb analysed the 5' RACE reads with MiXCR anew, one entry per CDR3 protein. Of about 250,000 distinct CDR3 sequences in the sample, about 3.9% were seen once. V dropped 0 bases and J dropped 6; count of bases not matched to a gene: 5. The germline V gene encodes CDR1 SGHRS and CDR2 YFSETQ. This CDR3 has 16 amino acids. The material was PBMCs, obtained 15 days after the yellow fever booster vaccination. The rearrangement joins TRBV5-1 to TRBJ2-3; 12 bases are shared with TRBD1. The TCR comes from a man between 18 and 35 years old who received the YFV17D yellow fever vaccine. CDR3 bases: TGCGCCAGCAGCTTGGGGGGGACAGGGGGCATCGATACGCAGTATTTT. It codes for CASSLGGTGGIDTQYF.